The 5 T cell receptor beta chains below were found in one sample sequenced in a study of cytomegalovirus exposure and HLA in healthy donors. The PCR ran on 60 Vbeta and 13 Jbeta primers. Repertoires were generated with immunoSEQ multiplex PCR, while TCRdb's copy carries only in-frame clones and drops some. The sample yields 120,000 to 150,000 clones, around 75% seen once. The sequenced sample consisted of PBMCs. These receptor sequences come from a female donor in good health and CMV-seronegative.

This chain links TRBV19 with TRBJ2-3, with D tentatively TRBD2 (5 bases). This CDR3 region has 15 residues. The V gene lost 5 bases and the J gene lost 2 bases, with 14 bases spanning the gap. Germline-derived CDR1 and CDR2 are LNHDA and SQIVND (reference sequence). The CDR3 is CASSPLAGLTDTQYF. DNA for the CDR3: TGTGCCAGTAGTCCCCTTGCGGGTCTCACAGATACGCAGTATTTT.

The chain carries TRBV12-5 and TRBJ2-5; a possible D gene is TRBD2 (6 bases). The CDR3 has 15 amino acids. The ends were cut back, 6 bases at V and 5 bases at J, with 19 bases in the middle. The germline CDR1 and CDR2 sequences are LGHNT and FRNRAP. The DNA of the CDR3 is TGTGCTAGTGGCCATGGGACTTCCGGCGGGGAGACCCAGTACTTC. The encoded protein is CASGHGTSGGETQYF.

The V and J genes are TRBV5-6 and TRBJ1-5, with D maybe TRBD1 (6 bases). Germline lookup yields CDR1 SGHDT and CDR2 YYEEEE. V lost 2 bases and J 4 bases, leaving 7 bases between the germline ends. The CDR3 is 13 residues long. DNA for the CDR3: TGTGCCAGCAGCTTCACAGGGAATCAGCCCCAGCATTTT. Protein product: CASSFTGNQPQHF.

V gene TRBV29-1 combines with J gene TRBJ2-7; 7 bases line up with TRBD1. This CDR3 comprises 15 residues. V shed 6 bases and J 5 bases; nucleotides not matched to a gene: 16. Germline CDR1 and CDR2: SQVTM and ANQGSEA. CDR3 amino acids: CSVSLRQGWVDEQYF. DNA of the CDR3: TGCAGCGTCTCGCTCCGACAGGGTTGGGTAGACGAGCAGTACTTC.

The gene calls are TRBV5-4 and TRBJ2-7, with D tentatively TRBD1 (5 bases). From germline, CDR1 is SGHNT and CDR2 YYREEE (reference sequence). The V and J ends lost 3 bases and 6 bases respectively, with 7 bases between them. The CDR3 is made up of 11 amino acids. The DNA for the CDR3 is TGTGCCAGCAGCTCAGGGCGCGAGCAGTACTTC. It specifies CASSSGREQYF. Full variable domain (missing parts from reference TRBV5-4 and TRBJ2-7): ETGVTQSPTHLIKTRGQQVTLRCSSQSGHNTVSWYQQALGQGPQFIFQYYREEENGRGNFPPRFSGLQFPNYSSELNVNALELDDSALYLCASSSGREQYFGPGTRLTVT.